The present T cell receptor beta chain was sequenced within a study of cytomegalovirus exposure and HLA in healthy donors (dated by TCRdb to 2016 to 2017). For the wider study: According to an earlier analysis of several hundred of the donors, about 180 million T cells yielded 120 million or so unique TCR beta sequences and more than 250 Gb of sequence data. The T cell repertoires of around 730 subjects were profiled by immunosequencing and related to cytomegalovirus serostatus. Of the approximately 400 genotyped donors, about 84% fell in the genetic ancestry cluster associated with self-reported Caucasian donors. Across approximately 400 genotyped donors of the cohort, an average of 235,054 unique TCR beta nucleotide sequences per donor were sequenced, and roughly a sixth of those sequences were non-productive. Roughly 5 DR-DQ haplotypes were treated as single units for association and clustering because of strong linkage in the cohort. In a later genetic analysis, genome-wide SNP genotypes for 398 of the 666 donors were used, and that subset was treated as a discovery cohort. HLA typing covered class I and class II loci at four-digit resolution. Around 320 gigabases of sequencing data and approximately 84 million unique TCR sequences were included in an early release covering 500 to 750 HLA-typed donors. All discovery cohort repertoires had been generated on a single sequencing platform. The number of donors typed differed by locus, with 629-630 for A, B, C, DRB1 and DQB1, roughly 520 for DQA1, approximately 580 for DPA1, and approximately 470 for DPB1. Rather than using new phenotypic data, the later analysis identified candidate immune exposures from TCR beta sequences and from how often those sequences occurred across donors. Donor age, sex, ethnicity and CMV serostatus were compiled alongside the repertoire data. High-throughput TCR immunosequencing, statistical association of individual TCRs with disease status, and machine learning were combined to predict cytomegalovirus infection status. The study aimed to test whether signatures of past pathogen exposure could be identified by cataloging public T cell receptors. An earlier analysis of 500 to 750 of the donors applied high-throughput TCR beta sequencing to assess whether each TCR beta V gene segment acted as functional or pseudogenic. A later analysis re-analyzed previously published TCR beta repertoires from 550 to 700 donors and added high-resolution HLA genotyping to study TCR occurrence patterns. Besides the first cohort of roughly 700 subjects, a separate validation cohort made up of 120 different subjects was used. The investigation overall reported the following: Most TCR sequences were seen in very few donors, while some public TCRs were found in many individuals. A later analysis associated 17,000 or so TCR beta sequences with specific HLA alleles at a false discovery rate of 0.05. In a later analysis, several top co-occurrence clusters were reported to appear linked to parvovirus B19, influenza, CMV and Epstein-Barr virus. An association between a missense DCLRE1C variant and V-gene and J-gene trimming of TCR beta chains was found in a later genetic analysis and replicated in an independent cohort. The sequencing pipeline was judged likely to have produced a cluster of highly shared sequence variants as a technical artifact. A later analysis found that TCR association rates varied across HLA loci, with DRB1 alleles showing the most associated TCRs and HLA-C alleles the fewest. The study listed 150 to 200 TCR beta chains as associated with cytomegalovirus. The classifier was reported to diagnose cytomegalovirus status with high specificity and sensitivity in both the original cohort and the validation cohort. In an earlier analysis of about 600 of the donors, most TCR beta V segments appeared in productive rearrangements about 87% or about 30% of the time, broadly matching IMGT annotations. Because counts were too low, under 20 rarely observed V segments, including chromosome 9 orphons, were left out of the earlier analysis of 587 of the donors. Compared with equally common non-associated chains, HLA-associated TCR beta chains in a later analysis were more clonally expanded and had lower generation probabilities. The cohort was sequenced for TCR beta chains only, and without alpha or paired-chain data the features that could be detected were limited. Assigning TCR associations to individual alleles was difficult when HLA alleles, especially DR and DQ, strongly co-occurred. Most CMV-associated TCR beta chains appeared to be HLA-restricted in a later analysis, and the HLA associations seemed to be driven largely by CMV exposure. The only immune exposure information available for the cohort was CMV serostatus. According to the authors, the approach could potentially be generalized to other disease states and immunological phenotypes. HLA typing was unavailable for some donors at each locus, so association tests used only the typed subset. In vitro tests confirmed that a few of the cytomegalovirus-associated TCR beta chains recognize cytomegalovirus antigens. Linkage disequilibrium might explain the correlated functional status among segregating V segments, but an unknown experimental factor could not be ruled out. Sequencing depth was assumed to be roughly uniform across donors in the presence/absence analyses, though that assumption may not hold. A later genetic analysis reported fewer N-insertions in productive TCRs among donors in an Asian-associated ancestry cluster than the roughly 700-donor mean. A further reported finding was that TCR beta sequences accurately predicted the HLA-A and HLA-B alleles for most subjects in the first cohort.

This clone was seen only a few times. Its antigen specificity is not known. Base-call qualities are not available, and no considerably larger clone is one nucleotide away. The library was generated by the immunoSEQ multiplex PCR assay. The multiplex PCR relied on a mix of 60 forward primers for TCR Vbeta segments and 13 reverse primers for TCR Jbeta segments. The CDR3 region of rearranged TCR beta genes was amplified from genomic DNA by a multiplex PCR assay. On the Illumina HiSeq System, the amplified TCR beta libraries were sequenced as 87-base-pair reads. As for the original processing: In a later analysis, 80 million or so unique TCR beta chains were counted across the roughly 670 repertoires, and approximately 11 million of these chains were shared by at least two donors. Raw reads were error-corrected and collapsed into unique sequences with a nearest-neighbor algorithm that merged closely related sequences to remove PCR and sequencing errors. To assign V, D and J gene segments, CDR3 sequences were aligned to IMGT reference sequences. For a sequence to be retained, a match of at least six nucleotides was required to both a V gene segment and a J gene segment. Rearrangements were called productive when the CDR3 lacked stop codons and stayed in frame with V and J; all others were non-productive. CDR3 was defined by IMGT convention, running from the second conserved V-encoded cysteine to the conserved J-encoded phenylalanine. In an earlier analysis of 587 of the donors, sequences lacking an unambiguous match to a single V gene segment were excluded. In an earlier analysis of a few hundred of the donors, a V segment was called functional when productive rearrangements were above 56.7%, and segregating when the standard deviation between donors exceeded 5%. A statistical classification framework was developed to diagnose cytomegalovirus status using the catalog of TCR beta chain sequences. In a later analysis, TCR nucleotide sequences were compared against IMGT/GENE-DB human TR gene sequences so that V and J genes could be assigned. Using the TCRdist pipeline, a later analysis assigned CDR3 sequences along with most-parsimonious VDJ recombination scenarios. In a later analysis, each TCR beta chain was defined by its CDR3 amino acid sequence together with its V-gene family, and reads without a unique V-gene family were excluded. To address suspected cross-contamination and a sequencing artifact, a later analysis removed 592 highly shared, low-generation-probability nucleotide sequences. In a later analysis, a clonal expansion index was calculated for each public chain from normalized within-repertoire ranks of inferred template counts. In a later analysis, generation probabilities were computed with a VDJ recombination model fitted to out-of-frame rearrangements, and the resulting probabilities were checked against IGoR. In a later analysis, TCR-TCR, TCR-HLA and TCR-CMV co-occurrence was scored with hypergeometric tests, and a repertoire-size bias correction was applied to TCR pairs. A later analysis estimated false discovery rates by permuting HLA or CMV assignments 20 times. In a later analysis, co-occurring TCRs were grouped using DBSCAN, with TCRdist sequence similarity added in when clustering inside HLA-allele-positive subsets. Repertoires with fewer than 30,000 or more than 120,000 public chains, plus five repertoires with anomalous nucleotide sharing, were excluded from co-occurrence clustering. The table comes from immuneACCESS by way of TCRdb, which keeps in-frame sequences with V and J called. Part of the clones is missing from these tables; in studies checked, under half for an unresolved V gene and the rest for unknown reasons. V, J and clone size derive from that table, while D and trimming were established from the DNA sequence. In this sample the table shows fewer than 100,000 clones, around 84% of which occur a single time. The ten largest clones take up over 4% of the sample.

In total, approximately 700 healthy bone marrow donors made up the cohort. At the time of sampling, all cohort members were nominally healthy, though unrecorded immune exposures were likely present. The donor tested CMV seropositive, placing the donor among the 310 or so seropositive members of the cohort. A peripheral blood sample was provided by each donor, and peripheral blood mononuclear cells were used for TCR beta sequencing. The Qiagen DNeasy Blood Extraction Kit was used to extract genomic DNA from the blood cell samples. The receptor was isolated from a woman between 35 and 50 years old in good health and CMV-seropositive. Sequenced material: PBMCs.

The CDR3 loop reads CASSLRGTGTEAFF. The DNA sequence is TGTGCCAGTAGTCTAAGGGGGACAGGTACTGAAGCTTTCTTT. The V and J genes are TRBV19 and TRBJ1-1, and TRBD1 aligns with 8 junction nucleotides. V loses 5 bases at its end and J loses 5 bases; junction bases beyond the gene matches: 7. The CDR3 measures 14 amino acids from cysteine to phenylalanine. The only DNA kept is the CDR3, 42 bases in frame from the first base. According to the germline V gene (reference sequence), CDR1 reads LNHDA and CDR2 reads SQIVND.